The source of this T cell receptor beta chain is a study of T-cell memory formation after mild COVID-19 (dated by TCRdb to about 2021). For context, the study as a whole: Most TCR sequence clusters were specific to one of the two donors. Two young, previously healthy adult volunteers, one female and one male, were included in the cohort. In a couple of donors, T-cell clones that expanded and contracted after mild COVID-19 were tracked by sequencing TCRalpha and TCRbeta repertoires over time. Broad study findings and their caveats: Contracting CD4+ clones were located mainly in the CM and EM memory subsets, whereas CD8+ clones were found to be enriched in EMRA. The study covered only a couple of mild cases, and larger cohorts including severe cases with pre-infection samples were considered necessary. SARS-CoV-2 specificity of the second-wave clones peaking on day 37 was not confirmed. Some responding clones were detected in pre-infection memory, suggesting pre-existing cross-reactive memory T cells joined the SARS-CoV-2 response. Balanced CD4/CD8 phenotypes were observed for clones contracting from day 15 to 85, whereas a bias towards CD4+ was observed for a second wave of clones expanding from day 15 to 37.

Ficoll-Paque density gradient centrifugation was the method used to isolate PBMCs. A note on this clonotype: There is no known antigen for this receptor. The input lacks base qualities; no much larger clone sits a single base away.

TCRdb shows the sequencer as Illumina NovaSeq 6000. Using 5'RACE with constant-segment primers, TCRalpha and TCRbeta cDNA libraries were constructed, with sample barcodes and unique molecular identifiers added in the process. RNA was extracted from every sample with Trizol reagent. Libraries were amplified in two PCR steps, with a second sample barcode and Illumina TruSeq adapters added in the second step. Libraries were sequenced on an Illumina NovaSeq with 2 x 150 bp paired-end reads. As for how the authors treated the data: The reads were demultiplexed and collapsed into UMI-guided consensus sequences using migec v1.2.7. Using mixcr v2.1.11, UMI consensuses were aligned to TRA and TRB V and J templates and then assembled into clonotypes. A clonotype was counted as expanded or contracted only if both edgeR and NoisET called the change significant, with noise models trained on biological replicates. For edgeR calls, a false discovery rate-adjusted p below 0.01 and a log2 fold-change threshold of 1 were applied. PCA with hierarchical clustering of max-normalized trajectories of the 1000 most abundant clonotypes was used as exploratory dynamics analysis. Separately sequenced CD4+ and CD8+ repertoires were used to assign the CD4 or CD8 phenotype of responding clones. TCRdb applied fastp at Q25 and MiXCR to the public reads, then kept only in-frame beta chains. Duplicate CDR3 protein sequences are folded into a single record with the most common DNA and genes. These V and J calls originate from TCRdb's pipeline instead of the authors' own analysis. In this sample the table shows about 470,000 distinct CDR3 sequences, around 27% of which occur a single time. The leading ten clones occupy approximately 12% of the sample.

CDR3 length: 12 amino acids, cysteine to phenylalanine. The retained sequence is limited to the CDR3, 36 bases, with the frame set at the first base. V drops 0 bases and J drops 8 bases, leaving 6 bases in between. CDR1 and CDR2, per the germline V gene, are KGHDR and SFDVKD. Recombination connected TRBV24-1 to TRBJ1-2; a confident D gene designation cannot be given. Specimen: PBMCs or a T cell subset sorted from them (not recorded which). The TCR was taken from an adult woman who had mild COVID-19 (a few samples of this study predate the infection). The sample titles of this study are shuffled in the database, so cell type and time point are left out; the donor was told from shared clones. CDR3 reads: CATSDLRGGYTF. The DNA sequence reads TGTGCCACCAGTGATTTGCGAGGCGGCTACACCTTC.